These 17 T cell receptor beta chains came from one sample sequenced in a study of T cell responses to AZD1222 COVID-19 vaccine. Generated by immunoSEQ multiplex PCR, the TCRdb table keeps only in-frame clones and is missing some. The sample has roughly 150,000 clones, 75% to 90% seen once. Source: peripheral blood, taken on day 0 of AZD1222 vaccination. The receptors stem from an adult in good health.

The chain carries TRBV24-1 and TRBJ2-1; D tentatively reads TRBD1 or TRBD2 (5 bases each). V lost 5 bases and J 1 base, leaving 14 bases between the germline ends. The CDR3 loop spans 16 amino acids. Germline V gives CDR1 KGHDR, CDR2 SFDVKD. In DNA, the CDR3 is TGTGCCACCAGTGGGGGCCGTGGGGAGTCCTACAATGAGCAGTTCTTC. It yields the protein CATSGGRGESYNEQFF.

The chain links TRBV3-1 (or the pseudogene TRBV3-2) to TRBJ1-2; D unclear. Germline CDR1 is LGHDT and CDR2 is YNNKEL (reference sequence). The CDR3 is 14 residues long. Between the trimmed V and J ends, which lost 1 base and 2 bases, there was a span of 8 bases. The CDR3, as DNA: TGTGCCAGCAGCCAAGGTGAGGGAAACTATGGCTACACCTTC. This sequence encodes CASSQGEGNYGYTF.

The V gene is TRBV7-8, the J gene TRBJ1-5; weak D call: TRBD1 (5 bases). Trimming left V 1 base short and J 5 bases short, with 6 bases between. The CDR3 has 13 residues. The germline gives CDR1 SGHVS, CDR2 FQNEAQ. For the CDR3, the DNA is TGTGCCAGCAGCTTAGAAGGGGATCAGCCCCAGCATTTT. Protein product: CASSLEGDQPQHF.

The CDR3 is CASSLLYGATDTGELFF. CDR3 coding DNA: TGTGCCAGCAGCTTGTTATATGGGGCGACGGACACCGGGGAGCTGTTTTTT. The chain has TRBV5-4 and TRBJ2-2; perhaps TRBD1 as D (5 bases). The CDR3 is 17 residues long. V gave up 1 base and J gave up 3 bases, with 16 bases separating them. Germline lookup yields CDR1 SGHNT and CDR2 YYREEE (reference sequence).

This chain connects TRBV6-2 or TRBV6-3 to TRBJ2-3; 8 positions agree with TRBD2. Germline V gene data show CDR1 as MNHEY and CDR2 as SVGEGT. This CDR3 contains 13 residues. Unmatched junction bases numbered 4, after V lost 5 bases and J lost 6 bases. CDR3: CASSRLAWDTQYF. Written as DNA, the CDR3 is TGTGCCAGCAGTAGACTAGCGTGGGATACGCAGTATTTT.

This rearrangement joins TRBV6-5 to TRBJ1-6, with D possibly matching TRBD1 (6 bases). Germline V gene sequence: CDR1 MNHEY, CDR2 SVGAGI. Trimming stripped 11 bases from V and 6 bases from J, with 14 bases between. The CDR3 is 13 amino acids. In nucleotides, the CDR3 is TGTGCCGTACAGGGCAAAAGTAATTCACCCCTCCACTTT. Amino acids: CAVQGKSNSPLHF.

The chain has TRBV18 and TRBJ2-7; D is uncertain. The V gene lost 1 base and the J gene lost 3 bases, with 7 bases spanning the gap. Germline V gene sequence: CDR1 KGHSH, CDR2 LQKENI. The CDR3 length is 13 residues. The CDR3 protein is CASSPQELYEQYF. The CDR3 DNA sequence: TGTGCCAGCTCACCACAGGAGCTCTACGAGCAGTACTTC. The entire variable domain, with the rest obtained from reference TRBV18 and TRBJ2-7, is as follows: NAGVMQNPRHLVRRRGQEARLRCSPMKGHSHVYWYRQLPEEGLKFMVYLQKENIIDESGMPKERFSAEFPKEGPSILRIQQVVRGDSAAYFCASSPQELYEQYFGPGTRLTVT.

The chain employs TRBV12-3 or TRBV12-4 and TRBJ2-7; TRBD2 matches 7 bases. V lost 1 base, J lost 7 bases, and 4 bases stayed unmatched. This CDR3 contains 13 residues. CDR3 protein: CASSLGREGEQYV. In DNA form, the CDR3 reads TGTGCCAGCAGTTTAGGCAGGGAGGGGGAGCAGTACGTC.

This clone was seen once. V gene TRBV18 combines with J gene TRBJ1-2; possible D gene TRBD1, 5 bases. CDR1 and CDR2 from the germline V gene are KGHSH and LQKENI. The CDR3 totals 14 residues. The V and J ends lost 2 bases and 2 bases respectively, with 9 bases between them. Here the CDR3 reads CASSPNGGNYGYTF. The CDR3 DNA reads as TGTGCCAGCTCACCAAACGGGGGGAACTATGGCTACACCTTC.

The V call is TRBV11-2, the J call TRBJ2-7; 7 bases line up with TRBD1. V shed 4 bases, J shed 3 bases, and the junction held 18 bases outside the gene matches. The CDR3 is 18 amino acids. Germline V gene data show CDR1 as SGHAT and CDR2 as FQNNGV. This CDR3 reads CASSSDGSYTGDFYEQYV. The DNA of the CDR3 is TGTGCCAGCAGCTCCGACGGATCCTATACAGGGGATTTCTACGAGCAGTACGTC.

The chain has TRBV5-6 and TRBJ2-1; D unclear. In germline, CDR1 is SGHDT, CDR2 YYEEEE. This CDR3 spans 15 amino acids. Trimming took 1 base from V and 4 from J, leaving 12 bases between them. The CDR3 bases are TGTGCCAGCAGCTTGTGGTCAGTACAATACAATGAGCAGTTCTTC. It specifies CASSLWSVQYNEQFF.

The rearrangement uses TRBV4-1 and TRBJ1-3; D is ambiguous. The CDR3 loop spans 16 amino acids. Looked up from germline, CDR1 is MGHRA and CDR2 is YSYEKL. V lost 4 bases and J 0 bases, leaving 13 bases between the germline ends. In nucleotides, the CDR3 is TGCGCCAGCAGCCCCGCGGGTCTCAGCTCTGGAAACACCATATATTTT. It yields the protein CASSPAGLSSGNTIYF.

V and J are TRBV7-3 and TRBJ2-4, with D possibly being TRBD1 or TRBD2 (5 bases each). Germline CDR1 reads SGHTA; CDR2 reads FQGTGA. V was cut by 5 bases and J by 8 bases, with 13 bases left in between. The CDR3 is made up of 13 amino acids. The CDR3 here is CASSQILGDIQYF. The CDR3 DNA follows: TGTGCCAGCAGCCAGATACTGGGGGACATTCAGTACTTC.

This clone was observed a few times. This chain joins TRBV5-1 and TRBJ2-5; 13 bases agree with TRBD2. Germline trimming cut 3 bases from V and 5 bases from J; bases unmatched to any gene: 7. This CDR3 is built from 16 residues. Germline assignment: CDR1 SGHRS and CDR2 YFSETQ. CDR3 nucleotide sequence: TGCGCCAGCAGCTGGGGACTAGCGGGGCTCGGGGAGACCCAGTACTTC. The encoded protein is CASSWGLAGLGETQYF.

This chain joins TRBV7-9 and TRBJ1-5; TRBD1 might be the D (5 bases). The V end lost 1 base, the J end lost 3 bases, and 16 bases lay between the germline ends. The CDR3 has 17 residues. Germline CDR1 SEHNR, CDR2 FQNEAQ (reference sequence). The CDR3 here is CASSLEGRGHLNQPQHF. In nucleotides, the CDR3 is TGTGCCAGCAGCTTAGAAGGTCGGGGCCACCTCAATCAGCCCCAGCATTTT.

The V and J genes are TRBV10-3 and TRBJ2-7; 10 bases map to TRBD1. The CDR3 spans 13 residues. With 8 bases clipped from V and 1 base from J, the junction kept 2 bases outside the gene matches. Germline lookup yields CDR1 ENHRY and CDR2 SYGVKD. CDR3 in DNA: TGTGCCATCGGGACAGGGGATTCCTACGAGCAGTACGTC. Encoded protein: CAIGTGDSYEQYV.

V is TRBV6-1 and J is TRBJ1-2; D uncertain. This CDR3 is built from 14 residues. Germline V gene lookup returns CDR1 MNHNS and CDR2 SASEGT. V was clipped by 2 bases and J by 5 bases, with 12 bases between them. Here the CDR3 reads CASSESRLSYGYTF. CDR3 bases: TGTGCCAGCAGTGAATCAAGGCTTTCGTATGGCTACACCTTC.